A single sample is the source of the 17 T cell receptor beta chains below, sequenced in a study of cytotoxic CD8 clonotypes in ibrutinib-treated CLL. Generated by immunoSEQ multiplex PCR, the TCRdb table keeps only in-frame clones and is missing some. The table has 130,000 or so clones, approximately 80% seen once. Sequenced here: PBMCs, sampled after 24 months of ibrutinib treatment. The receptors stem from a human donor with chronic lymphocytic leukemia.

V is TRBV6-1 and J is TRBJ1-1, with D uncertain. The CDR3 is 13 amino acids. Trimming left V 6 bases short and J 0 bases short, with 8 bases between. CDR1 MNHNS and CDR2 SASEGT come from the germline V gene. Here the CDR3 DNA reads TGTGCCAGCAGCACAATACTGAACACTGAAGCTTTCTTT. Translation gives CASSTILNTEAFF.

The genes are TRBV7-2 and TRBJ1-3, with D hard to call. CDR1 SGHTA and CDR2 FQGNSA come from the germline V gene. Trimming took 3 bases from V and 1 from J, leaving 7 bases between them. This CDR3 is built from 14 residues. DNA for the CDR3: TGTGCCAGCAGCTTTTATAGGTCTGGAAACACCATATATTTT. This sequence encodes CASSFYRSGNTIYF. The whole variable domain, remainder taken from reference TRBV7-2 and TRBJ1-3, is GAGVSQSPSNKVTEKGKDVELRCDPISGHTALYWYRQSLGQGLEFLIYFQGNSAPDKSGLPSDRFSAERTGGSVSTLTIQRTQQEDSAVYLCASSFYRSGNTIYFGEGSWLTVV.

The chain employs TRBV7-2 and TRBJ1-2; D ambiguous. The CDR3 totals 14 residues. Germline V gives CDR1 SGHTA, CDR2 FQGNSA. Trimming cost V 1 base and J 8 bases, with 14 bases left between them. In DNA form, the CDR3 reads TGTGCCAGCAGCTTAGGGCAAGGCGGCGAGGGCTACACCTTC. Its protein is CASSLGQGGEGYTF.

This chain links TRBV11-2 with TRBJ1-5; unclear D gene. The CDR3 totals 14 residues. The germline V gene has CDR1 SGHAT and CDR2 FQNNGV. V lost 4 bases and J lost 3, with 10 bases in between. This chain's CDR3 is CASSSPADNQPQHF. In nucleotides, the CDR3 is TGTGCCAGCAGCTCCCCCGCCGACAATCAGCCCCAGCATTTT.

In this sample, this clone turned up a few times. The rearrangement links TRBV2 to TRBJ1-1; the D is unclear. CDR3 length equals 13 residues. V was trimmed by 2 bases and J by 3 bases, leaving 7 bases between them. Germline values: CDR1 SNHLY, CDR2 FYNNEI. The CDR3 DNA sequence: TGTGCCAGCAGTGAAATGAGGGACACTGAAGCTTTCTTT. It codes for CASSEMRDTEAFF. The complete variable domain, with remaining parts taken from reference TRBV2 and TRBJ1-1, reads EPEVTQTPSHQVTQMGQEVILRCVPISNHLYFYWYRQILGQKVEFLVSFYNNEISEKSEIFDDQFSVERPDGSNFTLKIRSTKLEDSAMYFCASSEMRDTEAFFGQGTRLTVV.

This clone has only one observation. This chain links TRBV7-8 with TRBJ1-1; D is unclear. This CDR3 is built from 14 residues. V was pared by 1 base and J by 4 bases, with 10 bases between. Germline CDR1 SGHVS, CDR2 FQNEAQ. CDR3 loop: CASSLVGRGTEAFF. CDR3 sequence (DNA): TGTGCCAGCAGCTTAGTTGGACGAGGCACTGAAGCTTTCTTT.

This clone has more than one count but fewer than ten. The chain uses TRBV18 and TRBJ2-7; TRBD1 matches at 11 bases. The CDR3 spans 12 residues. The germline CDR1 and CDR2 sequences are KGHSH and LQKENI. Trimming took 8 bases from V and 5 from J; bases not matched to a gene: 2. The CDR3 protein is CASGDRGNEQYF. CDR3 nucleotides: TGTGCCAGCGGGGACAGGGGGAACGAGCAGTACTTC. Filled out from reference TRBV18 and TRBJ2-7, the complete variable domain reads NAGVMQNPRHLVRRRGQEARLRCSPMKGHSHVYWYRQLPEEGLKFMVYLQKENIIDESGMPKERFSAEFPKEGPSILRIQQVVRGDSAAYFCASGDRGNEQYFGPGTRLTVT.

The chain is built from TRBV5-1 and TRBJ2-2; perhaps TRBD2 as D (6 bases). Trimming left V 4 bases short and J 1 base short, with 14 bases between. This CDR3 has 16 residues. The germline gives CDR1 SGHRS, CDR2 YFSETQ. CDR3 in DNA: TGCGCCAGCAGCCCGTCAGGTAGCGGGAACACCGGGGAGCTGTTTTTT. Amino acids: CASSPSGSGNTGELFF. The full variable domain, completed using reference TRBV5-1 and TRBJ2-2, is KAGVTQTPRYLIKTRGQQVTLSCSPISGHRSVSWYQQTPGQGLQFLFEYFSETQRNKGNFPGRFSGRQFSNSRSEMNVSTLELGDSALYLCASSPSGSGNTGELFFGEGSRLTVL.

The chain links TRBV6-5 to TRBJ1-3; no reliable D call. CDR1 and CDR2 from the germline V gene are MNHEY and SVGAGI. This CDR3 has 15 amino acids. Trimming stripped 0 bases from V and 0 bases from J, with 6 bases between. The CDR3 nucleotides read TGTGCCAGCAGTTACTCAGTAAACTCTGGAAACACCATATATTTT. Translated: CASSYSVNSGNTIYF.

The V gene is TRBV7-7, the J gene TRBJ2-5, with TRBD2 matching 15 bases. The CDR3 sequence is 16 residues long. With V trimmed by 5 bases and J by 4 bases, 5 bases remained unmatched. Germline values: CDR1 SSHAT, CDR2 FNYEAQ (reference sequence). CDR3: CASSPRTSGGAETQYF. In DNA form, the CDR3 reads TGTGCCAGCAGCCCCAGGACTAGCGGGGGGGCAGAGACCCAGTACTTC. The full variable domain, its missing parts supplied by reference TRBV7-7 and TRBJ2-5, is GAGVSQSPRYKVTKRGQDVTLRCDPISSHATLYWYQQALGQGPEFLTYFNYEAQPDKSGLPSDRFSAERPEGSISTLTIQRTEQRDSAMYRCASSPRTSGGAETQYFGPGTRLLVL.

This clone is a singleton in its sample. J is TRBJ2-1 and V is TRBV4-1, with 12 bases that match TRBD2. The CDR3 extends over 16 amino acids. Trimming took 3 bases from V and 4 from J; bases not matched to a gene: 4. Germline V gene lookup returns CDR1 MGHRA and CDR2 YSYEKL. For the CDR3, the DNA is TGCGCCAGCAGCCATCAACTAGCGGGGGGATACAATGAGCAGTTCTTC. The encoded protein is CASSHQLAGGYNEQFF.

The V gene is TRBV28, the J gene TRBJ2-1, with TRBD1 identical over 9 bases. V was clipped by 4 bases and J by 4 bases; unmatched bases: 5. Germline CDR1 MDHEN, CDR2 SYDVKM. This CDR3 has 15 amino acids. The CDR3 region is CASSSGTGYYNEQFF. The CDR3, as DNA: TGTGCCAGCAGTTCCGGGACAGGGTATTACAATGAGCAGTTCTTC.

The V and J genes are TRBV4-3 and TRBJ1-3; D remains unclear. Per the germline V gene, CDR1 is LGHNA and CDR2 is YSLEER. V dropped 1 base and J dropped 4 bases, with 11 bases sitting between them. This CDR3 contains 15 residues. This chain's CDR3 is CASSQVAGSGNTIYF. The CDR3 bases are TGCGCCAGCAGCCAAGTGGCCGGGAGCGGAAACACCATATATTTT.

The chain recombines TRBV19 with TRBJ2-2, with 10 bases aligning to TRBD1. Per germline, CDR1 LNHDA and CDR2 SQIVND (reference sequence). The V and J ends lost 1 base and 6 bases, in that order; junction bases with no gene match: 8. The CDR3 runs 17 residues. In DNA form, the CDR3 reads TGTGCCAGTAGTATAGGCACCGGACAGGGGGGTGCCGGGGAGCTGTTTTTT. The encoded protein is CASSIGTGQGGAGELFF.

The chain is built from TRBV19 and TRBJ2-7, with TRBD1 matching 8 bases. V lost 8 bases, J lost 0 bases, and 6 bases stayed unmatched. The CDR3 has 14 residues. CDR1 LNHDA and CDR2 SQIVND come from the germline V gene (reference sequence). In DNA form, the CDR3 reads TGTGCCAGTGCCACCGGACAGGGCTCCTACGAGCAGTACTTC. Its protein is CASATGQGSYEQYF.

The chain links TRBV2 to TRBJ1-5, with TRBD1 identical over 8 bases. The CDR3 runs 16 residues. CDR1 and CDR2 from the germline V gene are SNHLY and FYNNEI. The J segment lost 3 bases and the V segment lost 3 bases, leaving 7 bases of the junction unmatched. The CDR3 region is CASSEMGQVNNQPQHF. CDR3 coding DNA: TGTGCCAGCAGTGAGATGGGACAGGTCAACAATCAGCCCCAGCATTTT.

The V call is TRBV18, the J call TRBJ1-1, with D unclear. The length of the CDR3 is 15 residues. Germline values: CDR1 KGHSH, CDR2 LQKENI. Deletions cut 3 bases from V and 0 bases from J, with 11 bases between. The CDR3 here is CASSPRDYLNTEAFF. Written as DNA, the CDR3 is TGTGCCAGCTCACCGCGGGATTACCTGAACACTGAAGCTTTCTTT.